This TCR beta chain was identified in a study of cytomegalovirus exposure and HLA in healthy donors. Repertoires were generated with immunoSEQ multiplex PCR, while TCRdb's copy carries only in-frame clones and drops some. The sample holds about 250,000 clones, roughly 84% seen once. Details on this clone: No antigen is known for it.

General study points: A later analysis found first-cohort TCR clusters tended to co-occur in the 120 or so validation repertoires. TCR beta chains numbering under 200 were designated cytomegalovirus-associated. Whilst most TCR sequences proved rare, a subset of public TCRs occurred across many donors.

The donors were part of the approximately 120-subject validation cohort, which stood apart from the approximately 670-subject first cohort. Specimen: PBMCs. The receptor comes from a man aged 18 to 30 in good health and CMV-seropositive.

CDR3 in amino acids: CSVGGGPGPYEQYF. DNA for the CDR3: TGCAGCGTGGGGGGGGGCCCGGGGCCCTACGAGCAGTACTTC. The chain combines TRBV29-1 with TRBJ2-7; tentative D call: TRBD2 (7 bases). The CDR3 has 14 amino acids. Germline V gene data show CDR1 as SQVTM and CDR2 as ANQGSEA. V was clipped by 6 bases and J by 2 bases, with 17 bases between them.